This entry concerns a single TCR beta chain. The germline gives CDR1 SGDLS, CDR2 YYNGEE. This CDR3 region has 12 residues. V was pared by 8 bases and J by 0 bases, with 8 bases between. These data come from a study of cytomegalovirus exposure and HLA in healthy donors. Study background: There were 100 million to 130 million unique TCR beta sequences, drawn from about 200 million T cells, in an earlier analysis.

60 Vbeta and 13 Jbeta primers were used in PCR. Generated by immunoSEQ multiplex PCR, the TCRdb table keeps only in-frame clones and is missing some. The sample yields about 200,000 clones, about four fifths seen once. Everyone who donated was a healthy bone marrow donor. This receptor was taken from a girl under 18 in good health and CMV-seropositive. The rearrangement links TRBV9 to TRBJ1-2; D is possibly TRBD1 (5 bases). Sample: PBMCs. The CDR3 protein is CASDSTNYGYTF. In DNA, the CDR3 is TGTGCCAGTGACAGTACTAACTATGGCTACACCTTC.